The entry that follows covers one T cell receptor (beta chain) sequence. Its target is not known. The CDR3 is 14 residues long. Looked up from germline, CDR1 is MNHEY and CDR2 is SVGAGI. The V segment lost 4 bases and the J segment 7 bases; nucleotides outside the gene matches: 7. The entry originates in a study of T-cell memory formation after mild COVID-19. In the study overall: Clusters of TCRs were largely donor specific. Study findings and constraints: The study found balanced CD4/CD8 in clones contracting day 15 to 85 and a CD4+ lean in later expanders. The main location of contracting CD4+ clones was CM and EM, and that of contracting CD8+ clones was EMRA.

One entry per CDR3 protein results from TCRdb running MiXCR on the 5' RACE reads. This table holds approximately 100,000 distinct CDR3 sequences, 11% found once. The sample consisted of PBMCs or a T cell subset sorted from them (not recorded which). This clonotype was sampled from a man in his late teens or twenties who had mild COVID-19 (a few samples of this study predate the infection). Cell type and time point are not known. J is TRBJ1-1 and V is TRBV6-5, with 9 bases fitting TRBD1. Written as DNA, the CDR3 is TGTGCCAGCAGTTCCCGGACAGGGGCCGGTGAAGCTTTCTTT. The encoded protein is CASSSRTGAGEAFF.